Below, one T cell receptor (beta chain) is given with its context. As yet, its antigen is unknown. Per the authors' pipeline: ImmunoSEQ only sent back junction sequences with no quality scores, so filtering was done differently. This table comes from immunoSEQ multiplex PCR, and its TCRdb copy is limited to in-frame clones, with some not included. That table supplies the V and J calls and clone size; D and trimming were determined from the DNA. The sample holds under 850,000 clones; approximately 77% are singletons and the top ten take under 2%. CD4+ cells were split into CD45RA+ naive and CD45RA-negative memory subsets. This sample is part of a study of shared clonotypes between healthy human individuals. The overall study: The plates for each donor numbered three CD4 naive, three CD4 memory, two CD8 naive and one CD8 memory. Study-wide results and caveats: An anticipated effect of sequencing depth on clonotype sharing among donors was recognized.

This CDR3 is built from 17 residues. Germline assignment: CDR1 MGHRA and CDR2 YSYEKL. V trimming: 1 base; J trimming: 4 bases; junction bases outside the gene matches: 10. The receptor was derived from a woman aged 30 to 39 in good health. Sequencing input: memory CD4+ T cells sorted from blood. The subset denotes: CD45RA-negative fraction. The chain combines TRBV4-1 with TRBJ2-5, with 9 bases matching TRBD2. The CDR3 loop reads CASSQGLAGIRAETQYF. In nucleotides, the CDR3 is TGCGCCAGCAGCCAAGGGCTAGCGGGAATACGAGCAGAGACCCAGTACTTC.